This T cell receptor (beta chain) was recorded in a study of Graves' ophthalmopathy and Graves' hyperthyroidism. Findings and caveats of the study: Detection in blood was also observed for most expanded thyroid clonotypes above 0.001 frequency.

Germline CDR1 and CDR2: SEHNR and FQNEAQ (reference sequence). This CDR3 has 14 amino acids. J was trimmed by 0 bases and V by 5 bases; bases with no gene match: 4. Amplification targeted the TCR beta CDR3 regions, with RNA transcripts as the source material. Scientists carried out first-round RT-PCR using HTBI primers and then a second-round multiplex PCR. Via MiXCR, TCRdb re-called the multiplex PCR reads, giving one row per CDR3 protein. The sample comprises some 750,000 distinct CDR3 sequences, around 40% of which are singletons, and 44% rests with the top ten. The table lists this clonotype with many counts. Antigen unknown.

The sample consisted of peripheral blood. This TCR was sampled from an adult man with Graves' ophthalmopathy. The V and J genes are TRBV7-9 and TRBJ2-7; the match to TRBD1 covers 7 bases. DNA of the CDR3: TGTGCCAGCAGCATGACAGGGAACTCCTACGAGCAGTACTTC. Translating it yields CASSMTGNSYEQYF.